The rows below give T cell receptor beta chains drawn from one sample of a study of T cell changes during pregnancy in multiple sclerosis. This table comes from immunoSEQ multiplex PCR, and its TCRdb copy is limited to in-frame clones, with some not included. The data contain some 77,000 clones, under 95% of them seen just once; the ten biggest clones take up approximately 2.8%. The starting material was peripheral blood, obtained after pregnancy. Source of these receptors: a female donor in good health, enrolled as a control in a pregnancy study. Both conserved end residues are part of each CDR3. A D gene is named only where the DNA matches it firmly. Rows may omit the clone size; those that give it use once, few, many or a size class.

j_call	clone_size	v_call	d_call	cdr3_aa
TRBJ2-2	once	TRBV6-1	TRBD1	CASRGPGGAGELFF
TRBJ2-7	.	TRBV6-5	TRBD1	CASSGTGGGYEQYF
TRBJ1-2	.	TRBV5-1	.	CASTAGASNGYTF
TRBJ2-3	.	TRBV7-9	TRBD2	CASSLNYGLAEDTQYF
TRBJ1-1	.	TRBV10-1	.	CASSERGTEAFF
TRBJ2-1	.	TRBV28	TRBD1	CASIQAGQGSYNEQFF
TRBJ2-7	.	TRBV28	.	CATRLGSGSYEQYF
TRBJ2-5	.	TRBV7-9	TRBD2	CASRTSGGVEETQYF
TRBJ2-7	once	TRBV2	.	CASMGGADYEQYF
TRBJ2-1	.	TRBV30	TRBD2	CAWRGQLAGNEQFF
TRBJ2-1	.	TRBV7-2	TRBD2	CASSSLAGSSYNEQFF
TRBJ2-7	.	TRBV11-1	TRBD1	CASSLGQEGPYEQYF
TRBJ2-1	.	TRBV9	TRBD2	CASSVATGDYLNEQFF
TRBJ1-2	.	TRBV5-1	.	CASSLVTGINYGYTF
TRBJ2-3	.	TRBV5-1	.	CASRLLTSTDTQYF
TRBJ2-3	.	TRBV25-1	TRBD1	CASGKLWDRTDTQYF
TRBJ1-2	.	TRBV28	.	CAGTRHGYTF
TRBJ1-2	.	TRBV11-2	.	CASFPWGGDYGYTF
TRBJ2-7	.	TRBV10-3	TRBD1	CAINRDRGLEQYF
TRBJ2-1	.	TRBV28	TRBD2	CASRGGQVRAEQFF
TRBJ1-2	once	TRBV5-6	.	CASSPTLDRNSLNYGYTF
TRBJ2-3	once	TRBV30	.	CAWSPTNTGLTQYF
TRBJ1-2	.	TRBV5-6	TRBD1	CASSLPGQGLGTNYGYTF
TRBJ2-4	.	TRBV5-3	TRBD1	CARSCRDRAGIQYF
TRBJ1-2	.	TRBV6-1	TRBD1	CASYPGQGAGYTF
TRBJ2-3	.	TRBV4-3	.	CASSFLRGFTDTQYF
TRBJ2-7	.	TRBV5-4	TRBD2	CASSLSGTTYEQYF
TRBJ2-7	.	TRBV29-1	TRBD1	CSVEEDRGLFSYEQYF
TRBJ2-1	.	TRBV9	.	CASSVGSGGADEQFF
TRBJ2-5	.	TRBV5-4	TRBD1	CASSKDRTYQETQYF
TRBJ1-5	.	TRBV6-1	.	CASSSDLGQRPQHF
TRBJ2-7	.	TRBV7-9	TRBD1	CASSFGTGGNEQYF
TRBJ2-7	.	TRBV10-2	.	CASSEGGMSGEQYF
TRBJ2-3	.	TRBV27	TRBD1	CASSSPAGQGSLRVVRDTQYF
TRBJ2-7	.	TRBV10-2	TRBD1	CASRSTGLYEQYF
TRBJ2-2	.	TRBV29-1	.	CSVGGGNTGELFF
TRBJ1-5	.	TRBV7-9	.	CASSLQRNQPQHF
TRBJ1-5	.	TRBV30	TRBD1	CAWTTGQGMEPQHF
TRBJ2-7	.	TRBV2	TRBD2	CASSAGRAYEQYF
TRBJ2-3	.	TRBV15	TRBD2	CATSREFLRGGRGLGDTQYF
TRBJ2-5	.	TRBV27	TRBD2	CASRQLAGGKETQYF
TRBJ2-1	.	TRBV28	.	CASSLSAGEQFF
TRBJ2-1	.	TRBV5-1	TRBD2	CASSSSSGGSSYNEQFF
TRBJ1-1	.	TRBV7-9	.	CASSLPGWSGRAEAFF
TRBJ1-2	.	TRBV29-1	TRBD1	CSVGQPYGYTF
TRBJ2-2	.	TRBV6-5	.	CASSYQVPTGELFF
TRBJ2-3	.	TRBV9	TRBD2	CASSPGGGWDTQYF
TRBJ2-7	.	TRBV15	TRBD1	CATSREMGQGLSYEQYF
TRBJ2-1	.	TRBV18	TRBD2	CASSPLSRGGHNEQFF
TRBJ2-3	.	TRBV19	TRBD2	CASSGGGLNTQYF
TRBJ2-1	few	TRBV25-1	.	CASSGDIQVYNEQFF
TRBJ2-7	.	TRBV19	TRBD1	CASRDLQGALNEQYF
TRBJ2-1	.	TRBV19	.	CASSSRSSYNEQFF